This T cell receptor (beta chain) comes out of a study of blood T cell repertoires in COVID-19. The CDR3 has 14 residues. Germline CDR1 reads SGHDT; CDR2 reads YYEEEE. V lost 0 bases to trimming and J lost 1 base, with 5 bases between them. The table came from immunoSEQ multiplex PCR; TCRdb's copy has only in-frame clones and leaves some out. The profile shows fewer than 300,000 clones, under 85% of them singletons. As regards this clone: This sample includes further DNA sequences coding for the same CDR3.

The sequence was collected from a human donor with COVID-19, enrolled during active disease. The donor label of this sample is uncertain. V and J are TRBV5-6 and TRBJ1-5, with D possibly TRBD1 on 5 matching bases. Sequenced sample: peripheral blood. The CDR3 sequence is CASSLGQSNQPQHF. The CDR3 bases are TGTGCCAGCAGCTTGGGACAGAGCAATCAGCCCCAGCATTTT.